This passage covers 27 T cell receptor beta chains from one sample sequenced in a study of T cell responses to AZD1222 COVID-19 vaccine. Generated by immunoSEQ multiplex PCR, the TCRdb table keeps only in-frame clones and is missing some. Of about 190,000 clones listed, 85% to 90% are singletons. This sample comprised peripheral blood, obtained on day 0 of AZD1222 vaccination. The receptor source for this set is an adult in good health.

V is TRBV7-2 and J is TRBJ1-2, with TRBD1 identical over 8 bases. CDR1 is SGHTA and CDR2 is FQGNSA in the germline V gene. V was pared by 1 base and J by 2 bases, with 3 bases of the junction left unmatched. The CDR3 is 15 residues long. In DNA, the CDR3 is TGTGCCAGCAGCTTAGGGGACAGGATCAACTATGGCTACACCTTC. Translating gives CASSLGDRINYGYTF.

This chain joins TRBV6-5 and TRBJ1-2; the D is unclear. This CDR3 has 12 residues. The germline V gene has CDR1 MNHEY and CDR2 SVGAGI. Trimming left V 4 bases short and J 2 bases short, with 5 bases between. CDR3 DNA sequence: TGTGCCAGCAGTTCACAGAACTATGGCTACACCTTC. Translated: CASSSQNYGYTF.

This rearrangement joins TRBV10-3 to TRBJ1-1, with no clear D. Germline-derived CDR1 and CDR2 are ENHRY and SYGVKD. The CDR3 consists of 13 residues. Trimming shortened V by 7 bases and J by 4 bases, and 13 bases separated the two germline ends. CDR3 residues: CAIKKGVGTEAFF. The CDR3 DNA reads TGTGCCATCAAAAAGGGAGTGGGCACTGAAGCTTTCTTT.

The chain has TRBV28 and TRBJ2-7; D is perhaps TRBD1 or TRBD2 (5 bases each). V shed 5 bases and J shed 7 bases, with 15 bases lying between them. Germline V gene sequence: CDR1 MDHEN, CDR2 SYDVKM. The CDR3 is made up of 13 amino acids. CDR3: CASSLQTWGEQYF. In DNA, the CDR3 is TGTGCCAGCAGTCTCCAAACCTGGGGGGAGCAGTACTTC.

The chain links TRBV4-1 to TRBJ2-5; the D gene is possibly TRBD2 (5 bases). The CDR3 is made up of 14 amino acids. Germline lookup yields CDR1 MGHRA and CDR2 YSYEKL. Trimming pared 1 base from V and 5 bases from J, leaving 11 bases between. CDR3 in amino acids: CASSQGLGGETQYF. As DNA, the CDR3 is TGCGCCAGCAGCCAAGGTCTAGGCGGGGAGACCCAGTACTTC.

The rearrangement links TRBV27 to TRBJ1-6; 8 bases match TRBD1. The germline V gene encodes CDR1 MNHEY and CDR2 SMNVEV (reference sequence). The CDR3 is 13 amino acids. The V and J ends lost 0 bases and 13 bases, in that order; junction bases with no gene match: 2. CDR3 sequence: CASSLSQGGPLHF. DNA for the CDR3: TGTGCCAGCAGTTTATCACAGGGGGGTCCCCTCCACTTT.

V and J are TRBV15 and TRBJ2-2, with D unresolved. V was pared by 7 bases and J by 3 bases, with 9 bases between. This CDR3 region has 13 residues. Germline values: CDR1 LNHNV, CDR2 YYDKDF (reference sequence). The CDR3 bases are TGTGCCACCAAGACCGACTACACCGGGGAGCTGTTTTTT. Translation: CATKTDYTGELFF.

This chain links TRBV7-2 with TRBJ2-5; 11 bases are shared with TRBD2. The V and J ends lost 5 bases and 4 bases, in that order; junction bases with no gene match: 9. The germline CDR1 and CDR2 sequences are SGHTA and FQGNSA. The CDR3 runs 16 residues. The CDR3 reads CASSPRGSGGAETQYF. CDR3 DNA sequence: TGTGCCAGCAGCCCCAGGGGTAGCGGGGGGGCAGAGACCCAGTACTTC. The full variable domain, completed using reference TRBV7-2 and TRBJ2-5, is GAGVSQSPSNKVTEKGKDVELRCDPISGHTALYWYRQSLGQGLEFLIYFQGNSAPDKSGLPSDRFSAERTGGSVSTLTIQRTQQEDSAVYLCASSPRGSGGAETQYFGPGTRLLVL.

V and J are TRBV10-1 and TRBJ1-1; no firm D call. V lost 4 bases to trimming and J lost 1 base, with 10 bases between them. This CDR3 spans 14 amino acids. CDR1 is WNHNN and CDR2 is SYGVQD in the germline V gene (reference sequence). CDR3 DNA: TGCGCCAGCAGTGCTGAGCCATCGAACACTGAAGCTTTCTTT. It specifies CASSAEPSNTEAFF.

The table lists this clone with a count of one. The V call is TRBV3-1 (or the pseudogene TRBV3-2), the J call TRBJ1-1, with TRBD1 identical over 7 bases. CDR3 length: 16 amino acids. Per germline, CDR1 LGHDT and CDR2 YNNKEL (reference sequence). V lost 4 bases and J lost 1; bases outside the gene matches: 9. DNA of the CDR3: TGTGCCAGCAGCCTTTGGACAGGAAGGGAGAACACTGAAGCTTTCTTT. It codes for CASSLWTGRENTEAFF.

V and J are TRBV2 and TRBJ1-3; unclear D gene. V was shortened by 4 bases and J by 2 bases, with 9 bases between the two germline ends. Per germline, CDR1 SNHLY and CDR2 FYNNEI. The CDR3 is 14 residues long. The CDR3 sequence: CASSVSKTGNTIYF. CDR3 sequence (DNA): TGTGCCAGCAGTGTGAGCAAAACTGGAAACACCATATATTTT. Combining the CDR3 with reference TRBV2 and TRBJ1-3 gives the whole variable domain EPEVTQTPSHQVTQMGQEVILRCVPISNHLYFYWYRQILGQKVEFLVSFYNNEISEKSEIFDDQFSVERPDGSNFTLKIRSTKLEDSAMYFCASSVSKTGNTIYFGEGSWLTVV.

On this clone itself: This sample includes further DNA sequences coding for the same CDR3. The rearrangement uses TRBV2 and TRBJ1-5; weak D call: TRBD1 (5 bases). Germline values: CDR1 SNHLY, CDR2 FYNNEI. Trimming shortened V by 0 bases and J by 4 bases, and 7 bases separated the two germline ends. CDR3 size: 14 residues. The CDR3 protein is CASSEAGGNQPQHF. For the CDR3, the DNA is TGTGCCAGCAGTGAAGCGGGGGGAAATCAGCCCCAGCATTTT.

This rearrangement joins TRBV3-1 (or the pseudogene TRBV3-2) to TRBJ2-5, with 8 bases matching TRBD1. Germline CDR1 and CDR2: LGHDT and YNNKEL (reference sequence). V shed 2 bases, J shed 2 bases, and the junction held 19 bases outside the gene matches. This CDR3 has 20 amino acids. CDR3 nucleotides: TGTGCCAGCAGCCAATTAAGGACAGGGTGGGGGGTTGTTGTTCAAGAGACCCAGTACTTC. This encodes CASSQLRTGWGVVVQETQYF.

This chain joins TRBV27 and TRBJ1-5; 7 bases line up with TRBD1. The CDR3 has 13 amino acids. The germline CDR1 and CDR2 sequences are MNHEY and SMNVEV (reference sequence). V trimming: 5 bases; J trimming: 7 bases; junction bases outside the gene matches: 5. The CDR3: CASSTDRVQPQHF. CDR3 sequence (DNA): TGTGCCAGCAGTACAGACAGGGTACAGCCCCAGCATTTT.

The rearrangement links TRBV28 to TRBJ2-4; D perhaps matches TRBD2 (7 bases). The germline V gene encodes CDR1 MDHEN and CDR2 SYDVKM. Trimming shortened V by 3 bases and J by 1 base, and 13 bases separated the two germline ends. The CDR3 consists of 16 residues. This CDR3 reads CASSLGGAAAKNIQYF. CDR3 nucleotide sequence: TGTGCCAGCAGTTTGGGGGGGGCTGCGGCCAAAAACATTCAGTACTTC.

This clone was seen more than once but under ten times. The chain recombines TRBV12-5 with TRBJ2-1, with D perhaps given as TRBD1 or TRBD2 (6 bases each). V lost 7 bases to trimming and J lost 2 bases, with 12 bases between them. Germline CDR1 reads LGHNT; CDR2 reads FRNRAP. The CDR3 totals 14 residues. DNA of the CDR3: TGTGCTAGTGTGGGGGGCCAAGCCTACAATGAGCAGTTCTTC. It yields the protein CASVGGQAYNEQFF. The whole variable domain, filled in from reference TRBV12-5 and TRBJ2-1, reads DARVTQTPRHKVTEMGQEVTMRCQPILGHNTVFWYRQTMMQGLELLAYFRNRAPLDDSGMPKDRFSAEMPDATLATLKIQPSEPRDSAVYFCASVGGQAYNEQFFGPGTRLTVL.

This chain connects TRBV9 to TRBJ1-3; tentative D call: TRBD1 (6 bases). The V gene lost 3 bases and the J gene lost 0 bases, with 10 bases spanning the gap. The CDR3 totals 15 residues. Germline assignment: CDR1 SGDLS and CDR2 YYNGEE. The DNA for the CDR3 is TGTGCCAGCAGCGCCAACAGGGCCTCTGGAAACACCATATATTTT. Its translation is CASSANRASGNTIYF.

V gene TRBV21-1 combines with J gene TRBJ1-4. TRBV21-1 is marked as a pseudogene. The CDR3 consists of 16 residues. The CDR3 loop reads CASSKWPDGVWEKLFF. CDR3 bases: TGTGCCAGCAGCAAATGGCCAGACGGGGTATGGGAAAAACTGTTTTTT.

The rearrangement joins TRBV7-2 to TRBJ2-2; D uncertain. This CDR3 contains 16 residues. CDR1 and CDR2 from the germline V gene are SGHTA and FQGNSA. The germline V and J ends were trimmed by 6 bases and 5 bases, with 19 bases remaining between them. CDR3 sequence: CASSRPGLVGTGELFF. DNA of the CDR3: TGTGCCAGCAGTCGACCCGGATTGGTCGGAACCGGGGAGCTGTTTTTT.

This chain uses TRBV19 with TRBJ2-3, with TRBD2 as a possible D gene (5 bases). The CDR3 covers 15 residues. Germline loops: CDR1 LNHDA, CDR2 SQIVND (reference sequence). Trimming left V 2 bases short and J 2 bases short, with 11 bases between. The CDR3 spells CASSIMGSYTDTQYF. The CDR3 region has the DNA TGTGCCAGTAGTATAATGGGGAGCTACACAGATACGCAGTATTTT.

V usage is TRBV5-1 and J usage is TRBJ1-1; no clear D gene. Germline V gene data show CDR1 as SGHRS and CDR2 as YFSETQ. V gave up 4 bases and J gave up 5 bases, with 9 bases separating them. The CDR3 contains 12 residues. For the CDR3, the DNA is TGCGCCAGCAGCGGCGGGGTTACTGAAGCTTTCTTT. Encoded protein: CASSGGVTEAFF.

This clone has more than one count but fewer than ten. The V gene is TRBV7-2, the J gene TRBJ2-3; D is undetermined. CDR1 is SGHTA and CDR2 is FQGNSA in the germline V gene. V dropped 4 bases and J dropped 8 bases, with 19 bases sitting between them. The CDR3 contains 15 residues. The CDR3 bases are TGTGCCAGCAGCTCCCAGAGTCCCCCCACGGGTACGCAGTATTTT. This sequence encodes CASSSQSPPTGTQYF.

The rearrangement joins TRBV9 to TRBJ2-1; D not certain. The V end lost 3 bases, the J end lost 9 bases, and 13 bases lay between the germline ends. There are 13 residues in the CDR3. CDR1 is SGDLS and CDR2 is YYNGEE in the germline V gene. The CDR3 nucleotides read TGTGCCAGCAGCGAGCTGGGTACGGCTGAGCAGTTCTTC. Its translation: CASSELGTAEQFF.

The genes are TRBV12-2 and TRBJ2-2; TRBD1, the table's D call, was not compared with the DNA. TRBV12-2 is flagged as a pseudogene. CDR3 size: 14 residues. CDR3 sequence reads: CASRLARNTGELFF. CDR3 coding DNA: TGTGCAAGTCGCTTAGCCAGGAACACCGGGGAGCTGTTTTTT.

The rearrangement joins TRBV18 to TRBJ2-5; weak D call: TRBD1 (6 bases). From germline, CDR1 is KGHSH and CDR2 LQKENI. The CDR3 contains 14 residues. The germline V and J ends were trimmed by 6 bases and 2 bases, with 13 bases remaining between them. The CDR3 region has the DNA TGTGCCAGCTCTCCTGGGACAAAACAAGAGACCCAGTACTTC. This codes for CASSPGTKQETQYF.

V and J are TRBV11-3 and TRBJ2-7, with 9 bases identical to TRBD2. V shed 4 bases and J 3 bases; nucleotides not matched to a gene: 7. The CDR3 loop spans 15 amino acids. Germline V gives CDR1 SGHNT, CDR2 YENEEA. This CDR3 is CASSSKSGGHYEQYF. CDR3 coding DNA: TGTGCCAGCAGCTCCAAAAGCGGGGGGCACTACGAGCAGTACTTC.

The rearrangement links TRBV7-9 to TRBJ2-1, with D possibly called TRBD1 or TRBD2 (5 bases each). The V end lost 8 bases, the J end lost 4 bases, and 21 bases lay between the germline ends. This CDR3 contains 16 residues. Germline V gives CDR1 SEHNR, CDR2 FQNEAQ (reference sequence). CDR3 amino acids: CASGGRGQGLYNEQFF. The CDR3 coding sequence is TGTGCCAGCGGGGGACGAGGACAAGGGTTATACAATGAGCAGTTCTTC.